This TCR beta chain originates from a study of T cells after posttransplantation cyclophosphamide. To note about this clone: Its specificity is not known.

Profiled with immunoSEQ multiplex PCR; TCRdb holds only in-frame clones, not every one. The sample has around 30,000 clones, approximately 90% seen once. General study findings and limits: Later blood repertoires were often dominated by clones from the donor CD8+ memory compartment. After PTCy, TRB diversity resembled that of CNI/methotrexate controls. Skin or GI-infiltrating T cells shared few TRB sequences with blood.

J was trimmed by 5 bases and V by 1 base; bases with no gene match: 8. The CDR3 totals 17 residues. Germline lookup yields CDR1 LGHNA and CDR2 YSLEER. This receptor was taken from a middle-aged woman with a blood cancer, CMV-positive, and with a related stem cell donor. Sequencing used PBMCs. This rearrangement joins TRBV4-3 to TRBJ2-3, with TRBD2 matching over 11 bases. The CDR3 sequence: CASSQAQLAGGGDTQYF. In DNA form, the CDR3 reads TGCGCCAGCAGCCAAGCTCAGCTAGCGGGGGGTGGAGATACGCAGTATTTT.